The rows below give T cell receptor beta chains drawn from one sample of a study of regulatory T cells in long-lasting Graves disease. TCRdb independently ran MiXCR on the multiplex PCR reads; one entry per CDR3 protein. The sample has 550,000 to 600,000 distinct CDR3 sequences, about 15% seen once. This sample also belongs to another study, concerning T cells in Graves' hyperthyroidism and ophthalmopathy.

The input for sequencing was peripheral blood mononuclear cells (PBMCs), taken at new diagnosis, from a patient treated with antithyroid drugs. The source of these receptors is a man younger than 30 with Graves disease. The CDR3 runs from the conserved cysteine through the conserved F or W. The size field is filled for only some rows; it gives once, few, many or a size class.

J | size | V | CDR3
TRBJ2-7 | . | TRBV6-2/TRBV6-3 | CASSRLATPYEQYF
TRBJ2-1 | many | TRBV12-3/TRBV12-4 | CASSSLVQSYNEQFF
TRBJ2-1 | many | TRBV10-3 | CAISEGLAGGSSYNEQFF
TRBJ1-3 | . | TRBV9 | CASNPPAVLSGNTIYF
TRBJ2-7 | few | TRBV27 | CASSLKTGYISYEQYF
TRBJ1-6 | few | TRBV7-9 | CASSYGMGGNSPLHF
TRBJ2-5 | . | TRBV28 | CASSIKQGLETQYF
TRBJ1-5 | . | TRBV25-1 | CASSQTGINQPQHF
TRBJ2-7 | many | TRBV7-6 | CASSLGSVGQGSYEQYF
TRBJ2-7 | many | TRBV7-8 | CASSSALRTSGYYEQYF
TRBJ2-1 | many | TRBV10-2 | CASRGEYYEQFF